This TCR beta chain stems from a study of CD8 T cells in ankylosing spondylitis (dated by TCRdb to 2015 to 2018). In terms of the full investigation: T cell receptor beta repertoires were profiled in healthy donors and ankylosing spondylitis patients so that disease-linked TCR variants could be found. In total, the full study cohort was made up of over a hundred healthy donors and 25 to 30 ankylosing spondylitis patients. Peripheral blood samples were taken, and synovial fluid was additionally collected from ankylosing spondylitis patients.

Sequenced on an Illumina HiSeq 2500. TCR beta libraries were prepared by quantitative 5'-RACE with molecular barcodes. The paper's processing steps were these. To identify disease-linked TCR variants, a new computational method was used, one built on a probabilistic model of VDJ rearrangement. TCRdb's own reprocessing of the public reads used fastp at Q25 and MiXCR and kept productive beta chains. Each entry is one CDR3 protein sequence, shown with its most common DNA and genes. These V and J calls rely on TCRdb rather than the paper's analysis. Within this sample are fewer than 350,000 distinct CDR3 sequences, with about 9.9% of them counted one time only. The leading ten clones occupy more than 7% of the sample. The paper's findings and limits, for the study overall: Some motif variants had previously been reported in the synovial fluid and blood of reactive arthritis patients, which suggests shared mechanisms of disease initiation. The disease-linked clones were reported to be significantly enriched in matched synovial fluid samples from ankylosing spondylitis patients. Blood from ankylosing spondylitis patients appeared to be characterized by a TCR beta motif composed of under 10 highly homologous amino acid variants. In peripheral blood, the disease-linked clones were found at relatively low frequencies and had a CD8+ phenotype.

This clonotype was counted many times. Its antigen target is currently unknown. Per-base quality was not reported, and no clone a single base away is much larger than it. Including cysteine and phenylalanine, the CDR3 has 13 amino acids. CDR3 DNA is the only sequence kept; it has 39 bases, read in frame from the first base. V is cut by 3 bases and J by 7 bases, and the space between the germline ends is 13 bases. CDR1 and CDR2 are drawn from the germline V gene (reference sequence): DFQATT, SNEGSKA. The chain is encoded by TRBV20-1 joined to TRBJ1-5; 5 matching bases give a weak D call of TRBD1. This clonotype was sampled from a female donor with ankylosing spondylitis or in good health (not recorded which). The sequenced sample was blood, either unsorted or a sorted T cell fraction (not recorded which). The bases read TGCAGTGCTAGTTTTGGGGCAGGACAGCCCCAGCATTTT. It encodes CSASFGAGQPQHF.